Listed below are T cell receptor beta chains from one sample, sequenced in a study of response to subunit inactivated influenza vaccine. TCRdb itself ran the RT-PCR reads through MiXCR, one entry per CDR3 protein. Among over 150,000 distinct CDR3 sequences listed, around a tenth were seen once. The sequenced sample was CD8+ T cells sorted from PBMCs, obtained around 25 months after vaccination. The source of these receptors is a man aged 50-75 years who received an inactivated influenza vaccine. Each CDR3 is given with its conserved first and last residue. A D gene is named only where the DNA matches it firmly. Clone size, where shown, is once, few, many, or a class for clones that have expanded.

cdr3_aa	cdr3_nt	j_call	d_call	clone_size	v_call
CASNRGTAYYGYTF	TGTGCCAGTAACCGCGGGACAGCCTACTATGGCTACACCTTC	TRBJ1-2	TRBD1	few	TRBV19
CASSLGDSHQPQHF	TGTGCCAGCAGCTTAGGGGACAGCCATCAGCCCCAGCATTTT	TRBJ1-5	TRBD1	few	TRBV11-2
CASSSGGGRYNEQFF	TGTGCCAGCAGCTCCGGGGGGGGCCGTTACAATGAGCAGTTCTTC	TRBJ2-1	TRBD2	NA	TRBV7-6
CASSIEPGDYTDTQYF	TGTGCCAGCTCAATCGAACCGGGAGATTACACAGATACGCAGTATTTT	TRBJ2-3	NA	NA	TRBV18
CASSLSVAGAGTDTQYF	TGTGCCAGCAGTTTATCGGTCGCGGGAGCCGGAACAGATACGCAGTATTTT	TRBJ2-3	TRBD2	few	TRBV27
CASSSDYEQYF	TGTGCCAGCAGTTCGGACTACGAGCAGTACTTC	TRBJ2-7	NA	medium-sized	TRBV28
CASRQDWFSGNTIYF	TGTGCCAGCAGGCAAGATTGGTTCTCTGGAAACACCATATATTTT	TRBJ1-3	NA	many	TRBV28
CASSHRRGRGDEKLFF	TGCGCCAGCAGCCACAGAAGAGGAAGGGGGGATGAAAAACTGTTTTTT	TRBJ1-4	NA	many	TRBV4-1
CASSPSRRSSYEQYF	TGTGCCAGTAGTCCTTCCCGCCGGAGCTCCTACGAGCAGTACTTC	TRBJ2-7	NA	NA	TRBV19
CASSLARSGAKEKLFF	TGTGCCAGCAGCTTAGCGCGCTCAGGGGCAAAGGAAAAACTGTTTTTT	TRBJ1-4	NA	few	TRBV7-9
CSARPTLGAFF	TGCAGTGCTAGACCAACCTTGGGGGCTTTCTTT	TRBJ1-1	NA	many	TRBV20-1
CASSLSGANVLTF	TGCGCCAGCAGCCTCTCTGGGGCCAACGTCCTGACTTTC	TRBJ2-6	NA	many	TRBV5-1
CASCQHVPCTDTQYF	TGTGCCAGCTGCCAGCACGTCCCTTGCACAGATACGCAGTATTTT	TRBJ2-3	NA	NA	TRBV3-1
CASSLYGPSEQYF	TGTGCCAGCAGTTTGTACGGCCCCTCGGAGCAGTACTTC	TRBJ2-7	NA	many	TRBV12-3/TRBV12-4
CASTPWNGNTIYF	TGTGCCAGCACCCCGTGGAATGGAAACACCATATATTTT	TRBJ1-3	NA	medium-sized	TRBV7-9
CASSQGYQTSGRLDTQYF	TGTGCCAGCAGCCAAGGATATCAGACTAGCGGGAGGTTAGATACGCAGTATTTT	TRBJ2-3	TRBD2	few	TRBV4-2
CASSPGQGSTNEKLFF	TGTGCCAGCAGTCCGGGACAGGGATCAACTAATGAAAAACTGTTTTTT	TRBJ1-4	TRBD1	NA	TRBV6-1
CSARAPDLNEQFF	TGCAGTGCTAGAGCCCCAGATCTCAATGAGCAGTTCTTC	TRBJ2-1	NA	few	TRBV20-1
CASRSRGRHNEQFF	TGTGCCAGCAGATCCCGGGGCCGACACAATGAGCAGTTCTTC	TRBJ2-1	NA	few	TRBV6-1
CASSLETGVLYGYTF	TGTGCCAGCAGCTTGGAAACAGGGGTTTTGTATGGCTACACCTTC	TRBJ1-2	TRBD1	NA	TRBV5-5
CSARDGGTGGHEQYF	TGCAGTGCTAGAGATGGGGGGACAGGGGGCCACGAGCAGTACTTC	TRBJ2-7	TRBD1	few	TRBV20-1
CASSPMREEAKNIQYF	TGTGCCAGCAGTCCTATGCGGGAAGAAGCCAAAAACATTCAGTACTTC	TRBJ2-4	NA	few	TRBV6-2/TRBV6-3
CASSLQDRGNTEAFF	TGCGCCAGCAGCCTGCAGGACAGGGGGAACACTGAAGCTTTCTTT	TRBJ1-1	TRBD1	NA	TRBV4-1
CASSYSDREGSPLHF	TGTGCCAGCAGTTACTCAGACAGGGAAGGTTCACCCCTCCACTTT	TRBJ1-6	TRBD1	NA	TRBV6-5
CASSLLDRGQETQYF	TGTGCCAGCAGCCTCCTGGACAGGGGGCAAGAGACCCAGTACTTC	TRBJ2-5	TRBD1	few	TRBV2
CASSVARVHSYNEQFF	TGTGCCAGCAGCGTAGCACGAGTCCATTCCTACAATGAGCAGTTCTTC	TRBJ2-1	NA	NA	TRBV9
CASIARNEQFF	TGTGCCAGCATTGCTAGAAATGAGCAGTTCTTC	TRBJ2-1	NA	few	TRBV2
CASSLPGQGVRELFF	TGTGCCAGCAGTCTACCGGGACAGGGTGTCCGGGAGCTGTTTTTT	TRBJ2-2	TRBD1	many	TRBV12-3/TRBV12-4
CASSVLAGGFEQFF	TGTGCCAGCAGCGTGTTAGCGGGAGGGTTTGAGCAGTTCTTC	TRBJ2-1	TRBD2	many	TRBV7-2
CAIPEREGDEQFF	TGTGCCATCCCGGAGCGGGAGGGCGATGAGCAGTTCTTC	TRBJ2-1	TRBD2	NA	TRBV9
CASSLWGPKYGYTF	TGTGCCAGCAGTTTATGGGGACCTAAATATGGCTACACCTTC	TRBJ1-2	NA	many	TRBV28
CASSLEPRETQYF	TGTGCCAGCAGTTTAGAGCCTCGGGAGACCCAGTACTTC	TRBJ2-5	NA	NA	TRBV28
CASRIGAYEQYF	TGTGCCAGCAGGATTGGGGCCTACGAGCAGTACTTC	TRBJ2-7	NA	NA	TRBV2
CASSWDPTYNEQFF	TGTGCCAGCAGCTGGGACCCGACCTACAATGAGCAGTTCTTC	TRBJ2-1	NA	many	TRBV7-2
CASSLGGLAGEETQYF	TGTGCCAGCAGCTTGGGCGGACTAGCGGGCGAAGAGACCCAGTACTTC	TRBJ2-5	TRBD2	few	TRBV7-9
CASSFGWQGATNEKLFF	TGTGCCAGCAGTTTTGGGTGGCAGGGAGCAACTAATGAAAAACTGTTTTTT	TRBJ1-4	NA	many	TRBV28
CASSLSSGGTGELFF	TGTGCCAGCAGTTTATCGTCAGGGGGCACCGGGGAGCTGTTTTTT	TRBJ2-2	TRBD1	few	TRBV27
CASSYDLNEQFF	TGTGCCAGCAGTTACGACTTGAATGAGCAGTTCTTC	TRBJ2-1	NA	NA	TRBV6-5
CASSESPDTQYF	TGTGCCAGCAGTGAATCCCCAGATACGCAGTATTTT	TRBJ2-3	NA	few	TRBV25-1
CASSLYGANVLTF	TGTGCCAGCAGTTTATACGGGGCCAACGTCCTGACTTTC	TRBJ2-6	NA	many	TRBV27
CASSKTGSPSYEQYF	TGTGCCAGCAGCAAAACAGGGTCGCCTTCCTACGAGCAGTACTTC	TRBJ2-7	NA	few	TRBV7-9
CAIKASGYGYTF	TGTGCCATCAAGGCGTCTGGATATGGCTACACCTTC	TRBJ1-2	NA	few	TRBV10-3
CASSQGQRSYNEQFF	TGCGCCAGCAGCCAAGGCCAGCGCTCCTACAATGAGCAGTTCTTC	TRBJ2-1	NA	few	TRBV4-1
CATGLSGRETQYF	TGTGCCACCGGTCTCTCTGGGAGGGAGACCCAGTACTTC	TRBJ2-5	NA	few	TRBV28
CASSIDLGGQATGELFF	TGTGCCAGTAGTATAGATCTCGGGGGACAGGCCACCGGGGAGCTGTTTTTT	TRBJ2-2	TRBD1	many	TRBV19
CASSVTGDNQPQHF	TGTGCCAGCAGCGTTACAGGGGACAATCAGCCCCAGCATTTT	TRBJ1-5	TRBD1	many	TRBV9
CASSLAPLRSHEQYF	TGTGCCAGCAGCTTAGCGCCCCTCCGGTCCCACGAGCAGTACTTC	TRBJ2-7	NA	few	TRBV11-2
CASSDFRNEQYF	TGTGCCAGCAGCGACTTTCGGAACGAGCAGTACTTC	TRBJ2-7	NA	few	TRBV9
CASSFYGPHNEQFF	TGTGCCAGCAGCTTCTATGGGCCCCACAATGAGCAGTTCTTC	TRBJ2-1	NA	NA	TRBV13
CASSLVGGLVSYEQYF	TGTGCCAGCAGCTTAGTCGGAGGGCTTGTTTCCTACGAGCAGTACTTC	TRBJ2-7	NA	NA	TRBV7-9
CATSSGGLNEQYF	TGTGCCACCAGTTCCGGGGGCTTAAACGAGCAGTACTTC	TRBJ2-7	NA	many	TRBV15
CASSTSGGAAEQFF	TGTGCCAGCAGCACTAGCGGGGGGGCCGCTGAGCAGTTCTTC	TRBJ2-1	TRBD2	NA	TRBV9
CGSGPYNEQFF	TGTGGCTCTGGTCCCTACAATGAGCAGTTCTTC	TRBJ2-1	NA	few	TRBV6-5
CASSQVFRGAYEQYF	TGCGCCAGCAGCCAAGTGTTCAGGGGAGCCTACGAGCAGTACTTC	TRBJ2-7	NA	few	TRBV4-1
CASTDPILAKNIQYF	TGTGCCAGCACCGACCCAATCCTAGCCAAAAACATTCAGTACTTC	TRBJ2-4	NA	few	TRBV6-1